One and the same sample provided the 16 T cell receptor beta chains below, sequenced in a study of blood T cells in healthy people across ages. The authors ran a second PCR of about 6 to 12 cycles using a sample-barcoded 5' primer and a J-beta primer mix. TCRdb fed the 5' RACE reads into MiXCR, producing one record per CDR3 protein. This sample yields about 1,800,000 distinct CDR3 sequences, of which about 28% are seen a single time; 6.5% to 8.5% belongs to the top ten. The sample was blood. The receptor source for this set is a woman aged 25-40 years in good health.

This clonotype was counted between two and nine times. This chain links TRBV5-6 with TRBJ2-7, with D perhaps matching TRBD1 (6 bases). There are 14 residues in the CDR3. Germline CDR1 and CDR2: SGHDT and YYEEEE. The V end lost 1 base, the J end lost 3 bases, and 11 bases lay between the germline ends. In DNA form, the CDR3 reads TGTGCCAGCAGCTTGATCACAGGGAACTACGAGCAGTACTTC. Its translation: CASSLITGNYEQYF.

Here the CDR3 reads CSASPQGGYGYTF. The CDR3 bases are TGCAGTGCTTCGCCACAGGGAGGCTATGGCTACACCTTC. The chain couples TRBV20-1 to TRBJ1-2, with a possible D match to TRBD1 (6 bases). The V end lost 5 bases, the J end lost 4 bases, and 14 bases lay between the germline ends. Looked up from germline, CDR1 is DFQATT and CDR2 is SNEGSKA (reference sequence). The CDR3 spans 13 residues.

Turning to this clonotype: A much larger clone lies a single base off, so this may be a read error. The chain has TRBV12-3 or TRBV12-4 and TRBJ2-5, with D possibly being TRBD2 (6 bases). The CDR3 runs to 14 residues. The CDR3 nucleotides read TGTGCCTGCAGTCGGGACTCGATTCAAGAGACCCAGTACTTC. As protein: CACSRDSIQETQYF.

V gene TRBV20-1 combines with J gene TRBJ2-3, with 12 bases fitting TRBD2. This CDR3 spans 16 amino acids. The junction had 9 bases not matched to a gene; V was cut back by 2 bases and J by 6 bases. The germline CDR1 and CDR2 sequences are DFQATT and SNEGSKA (reference sequence). The CDR3 DNA reads TGCAGTGCTAGACCGACTAGCGGGGGTTCGGGGGATACGCAGTATTTT. It codes for CSARPTSGGSGDTQYF.

The chain couples TRBV5-1 to TRBJ2-3, with 8 bases that match TRBD2. Germline V CDR1 and CDR2: SGHRS, YFSETQ. Trimming at V came to 2 bases and at J to 5 bases, leaving 10 bases not matched to a gene. CDR3 size: 16 residues. Here the CDR3 reads CASSLSVGGAQDTQYF. In DNA, the CDR3 is TGCGCCAGCAGCTTATCTGTCGGGGGGGCCCAAGATACGCAGTATTTT.

This sequence joins TRBV6-2 or TRBV6-3 and TRBJ2-3; D call uncertain. Germline values: CDR1 MNHEY, CDR2 SVGEGT. V was pared by 7 bases and J by 3 bases, with 14 bases between. The CDR3 loop spans 14 amino acids. In nucleotides, the CDR3 is TGTGCCAGCATCCGGTCGGCAGTAACAGATACGCAGTATTTT. Encoded protein: CASIRSAVTDTQYF.

With regard to this clonotype: A much larger clone differs from this one at a single base, so this may be a read error. The chain links TRBV5-1 to TRBJ2-5; 11 nucleotides line up with TRBD2. The CDR3 is 15 amino acids. Germline CDR1 is SGHRS and CDR2 is YFSETQ. V lost 4 bases to trimming and J lost 11 bases; unmatched junction nucleotides: 13. The CDR3 reads CASSQRLAGMNEQYF. For the CDR3, the DNA is TGCGCCAGCAGCCAGCGACTAGCGGGAATGAATGAGCAGTACTTC.

This clonotype showed up just a few times. V gene TRBV7-9 combines with J gene TRBJ2-7; TRBD2 aligns across 7 bases. Germline CDR1 is SEHNR and CDR2 is FQNEAQ (reference sequence). The CDR3 runs to 13 residues. With V trimmed by 5 bases and J by 7 bases, 8 bases remained unmatched. CDR3 residues: CASSVGRDREQYF. CDR3 coding DNA: TGTGCCAGCAGCGTAGGGAGGGATCGGGAGCAGTACTTC.

The V and J genes are TRBV30 and TRBJ1-2; D ambiguous. CDR3 length: 16 amino acids. Looked up from germline, CDR1 is GTSNPN and CDR2 is SVGIG (reference sequence). V dropped 4 bases and J dropped 4 bases, with 22 bases sitting between them. The CDR3 nucleotides are TGTGCCTGGACTCCCTCAGTCGGCGGTCGCCTCTATGGCTACACCTTC. Amino acid sequence: CAWTPSVGGRLYGYTF.

This clonotype occurred once. The CDR3 bases are TGTGCCAGCAGCTGGACTAGCGGGAGGGCCGGGTTGGGTGAGCAGTTCTTC. Encoded protein: CASSWTSGRAGLGEQFF. The V call is TRBV7-8, the J call TRBJ2-1; 15 nucleotides line up with TRBD2. The CDR3 has 17 amino acids. Germline loops: CDR1 SGHVS, CDR2 FQNEAQ. V dropped 4 bases and J dropped 9; count of bases not matched to a gene: 10.

This clonotype has at least ten counts. The chain joins TRBV12-5 to TRBJ2-7; no clear D. Germline-derived CDR1 and CDR2 are LGHNT and FRNRAP. The CDR3 runs 13 residues. The V end lost 6 bases, the J end lost 1 base, and 10 bases lay between the germline ends. In DNA form, the CDR3 reads TGTGCTAGTGGCGGGTTTGGGTCCTACGAGCAGTACTTC. Encoded protein: CASGGFGSYEQYF.

The V call is TRBV2, the J call TRBJ1-3; D is perhaps TRBD1 (5 bases). The CDR3 runs 14 residues. Germline V gene data show CDR1 as SNHLY and CDR2 as FYNNEI. V gave up 8 bases and J gave up 0 bases, with 11 bases separating them. This CDR3 reads CASAGPNSGNTIYF. CDR3 DNA sequence: TGTGCCAGCGCAGGGCCCAACTCTGGAAACACCATATATTTT.

This clonotype was picked up a small number of times. The rearrangement uses TRBV28 and TRBJ1-2; 10 nucleotides line up with TRBD1. The CDR3 sequence is 16 residues long. Per germline, CDR1 MDHEN and CDR2 SYDVKM. The junction had 16 bases not matched to a gene; V was cut back by 3 bases and J by 12 bases. CDR3 amino acids: CASSFLNRDRGTSHTF. The CDR3 DNA follows: TGTGCCAGCAGTTTTCTCAACCGGGACAGGGGTACTAGCCACACCTTC.

CDR3 bases: TGTGCCAGCAGCAGAGCAGCTAGCACAGATACGCAGTATTTT. It yields the protein CASSRAASTDTQYF. The genes are TRBV5-5 and TRBJ2-3; D is undetermined. V shed 4 bases and J shed 0 bases, with 9 bases lying between them. This CDR3 has 14 residues. Germline values: CDR1 SGHKS, CDR2 YYEKEE (reference sequence).

The V and J genes are TRBV20-1 and TRBJ2-1, with D perhaps given as TRBD1 or TRBD2 (5 bases each). This CDR3 has 15 residues. CDR1 is DFQATT and CDR2 is SNEGSKA in the germline V gene (reference sequence). Trimming removed 3 bases at V and 4 bases at J, with 16 bases between. CDR3 nucleotide sequence: TGCAGTGCTAGCCTTGGCGGGTGGGGGTACAATGAGCAGTTCTTC. Its protein product is CSASLGGWGYNEQFF.

There are many counts of this clonotype. V is TRBV7-2 and J is TRBJ1-5, with a tentative D call TRBD1 (6 bases). Per the germline V gene, CDR1 is SGHTA and CDR2 is FQGNSA. V was trimmed by 5 bases and J by 0 bases, leaving 11 bases between them. This CDR3 comprises 15 residues. The CDR3 sequence: CASSPRTVSNQPQHF. The CDR3 nucleotides are TGTGCCAGCAGCCCCCGGACAGTTAGCAATCAGCCCCAGCATTTT.